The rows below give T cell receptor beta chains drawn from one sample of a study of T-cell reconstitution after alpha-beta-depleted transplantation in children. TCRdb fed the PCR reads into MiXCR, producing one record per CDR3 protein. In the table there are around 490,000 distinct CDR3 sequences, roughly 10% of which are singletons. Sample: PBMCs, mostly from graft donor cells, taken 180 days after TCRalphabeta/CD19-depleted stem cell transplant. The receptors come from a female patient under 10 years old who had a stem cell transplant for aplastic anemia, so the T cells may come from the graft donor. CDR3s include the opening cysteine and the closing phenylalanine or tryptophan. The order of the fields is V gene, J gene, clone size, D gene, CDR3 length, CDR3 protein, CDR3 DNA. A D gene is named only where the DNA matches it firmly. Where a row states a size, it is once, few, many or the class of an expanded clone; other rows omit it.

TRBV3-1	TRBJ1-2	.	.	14	CASSQGKWEYGYTF	TGTGCCAGCAGCCAAGGGAAGTGGGAATATGGCTACACCTTC
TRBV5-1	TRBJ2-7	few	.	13	CASSKTESYEQYF	TGCGCCAGCAGTAAGACTGAATCCTACGAGCAGTACTTC
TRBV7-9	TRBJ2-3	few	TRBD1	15	CASSLPGQGFDTQYF	TGTGCCAGCAGCCTCCCGGGACAGGGATTTGATACGCAGTATTTT
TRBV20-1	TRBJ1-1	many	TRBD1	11	CSATTTVGQPF	TGCAGTGCTACGACAACTGTGGGACAGCCTTTT
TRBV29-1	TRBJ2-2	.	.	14	CSASGRTNTGELFF	TGCAGCGCCTCGGGACGGACGAACACCGGGGAGCTGTTTTTT
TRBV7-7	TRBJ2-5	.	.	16	CASSLRPQGRQETQYF	TGTGCCAGCAGCTTAAGGCCTCAGGGAAGGCAAGAGACCCAGTACTTC
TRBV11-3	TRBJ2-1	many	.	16	CASSRRQGRGDNEQFF	TGTGCCAGCAGCAGAAGACAGGGGCGGGGGGACAATGAGCAGTTCTTC
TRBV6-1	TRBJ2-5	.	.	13	CASSEQGRETQYF	TGTGCCAGCAGTGAACAGGGACGAGAGACCCAGTACTTC
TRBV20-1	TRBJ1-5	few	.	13	CSASKDANQPQHF	TGCAGTGCTAGTAAGGACGCCAATCAGCCCCAGCATTTT
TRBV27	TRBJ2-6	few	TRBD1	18	CASSWVTGVTTGANVLTF	TGTGCCAGCAGTTGGGTGACAGGGGTCACCACCGGGGCCAACGTCCTGACTTTC
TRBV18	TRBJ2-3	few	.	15	CASSPLTERTDTQYF	TGTGCCAGCTCACCATTGACGGAACGCACAGATACGCAGTATTTT
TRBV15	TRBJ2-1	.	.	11	CATSGRNEQFF	TGTGCCACCAGCGGTCGCAATGAGCAGTTCTTC
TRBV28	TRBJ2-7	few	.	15	CASSSLPGLAYEQYF	TGTGCCAGCAGTTCCCTTCCTGGACTGGCCTACGAGCAGTACTTC
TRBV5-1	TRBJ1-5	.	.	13	CASSKQGTQPQHF	TGCGCCAGCAGCAAACAGGGTACCCAGCCCCAGCATTTT
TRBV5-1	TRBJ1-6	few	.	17	CASSQHDGGLYNSPLHF	TGCGCCAGCAGCCAGCATGACGGAGGATTGTATAATTCACCCCTCCACTTT
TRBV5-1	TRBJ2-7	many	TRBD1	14	CASEPGQGTYEQYF	TGCGCCAGCGAACCGGGACAGGGTACCTACGAGCAGTACTTC
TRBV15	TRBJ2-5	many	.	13	CATSYGARETQYF	TGTGCCACCAGCTACGGGGCTCGCGAGACCCAGTACTTC
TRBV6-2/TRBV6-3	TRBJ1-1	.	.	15	CASSIRQPLNTEAFF	TGTGCCAGCAGTATACGACAGCCGTTAAACACTGAAGCTTTCTTT